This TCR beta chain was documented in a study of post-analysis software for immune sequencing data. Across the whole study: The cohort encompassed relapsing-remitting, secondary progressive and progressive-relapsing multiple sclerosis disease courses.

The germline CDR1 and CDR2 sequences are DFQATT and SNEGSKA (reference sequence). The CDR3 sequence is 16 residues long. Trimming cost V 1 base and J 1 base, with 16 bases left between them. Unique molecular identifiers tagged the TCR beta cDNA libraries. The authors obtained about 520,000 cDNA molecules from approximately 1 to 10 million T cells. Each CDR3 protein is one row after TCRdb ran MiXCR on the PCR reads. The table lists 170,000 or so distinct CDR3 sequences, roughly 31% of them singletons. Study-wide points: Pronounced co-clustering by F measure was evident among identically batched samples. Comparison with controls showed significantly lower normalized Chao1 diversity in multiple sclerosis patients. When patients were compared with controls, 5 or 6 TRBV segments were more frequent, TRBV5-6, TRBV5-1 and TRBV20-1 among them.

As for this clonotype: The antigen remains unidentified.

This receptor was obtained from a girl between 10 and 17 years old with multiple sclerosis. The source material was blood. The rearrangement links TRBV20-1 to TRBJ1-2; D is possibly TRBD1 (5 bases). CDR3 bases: TGCAGTGCTAGAGGTTCCGGGACGGATTTTAACTATGGCTACACCTTC. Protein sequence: CSARGSGTDFNYGYTF.